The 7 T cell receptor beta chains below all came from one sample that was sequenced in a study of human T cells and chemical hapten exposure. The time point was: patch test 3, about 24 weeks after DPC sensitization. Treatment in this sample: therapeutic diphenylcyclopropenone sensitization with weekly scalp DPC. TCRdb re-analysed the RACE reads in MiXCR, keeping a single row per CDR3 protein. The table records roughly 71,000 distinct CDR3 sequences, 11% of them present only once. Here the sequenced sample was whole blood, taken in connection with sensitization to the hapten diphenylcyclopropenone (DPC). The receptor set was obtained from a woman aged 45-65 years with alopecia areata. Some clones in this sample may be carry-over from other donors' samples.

CDR3 loop: CASSLLEGSSYNEQFF. The DNA of the CDR3 is TGTGCCAGCAGCTTGCTCGAGGGGAGCTCCTACAATGAGCAGTTCTTC. The gene calls are TRBV5-6 and TRBJ2-1, with D perhaps matching TRBD1 or TRBD2 (5 bases each). Trimming pared 1 base from V and 0 bases from J, leaving 11 bases between. Looked up from germline, CDR1 is SGHDT and CDR2 is YYEEEE. The CDR3 length is 16 residues. Based on the CDR3 plus reference TRBV5-6 and TRBJ2-1, the full variable domain is DAGVTQSPTHLIKTRGQQVTLRCSPKSGHDTVSWYQQALGQGPQFIFQYYEEEERQRGNFPDRFSGHQFPNYSSELNVNALLLGDSALYLCASSLLEGSSYNEQFFGPGTRLTVL.

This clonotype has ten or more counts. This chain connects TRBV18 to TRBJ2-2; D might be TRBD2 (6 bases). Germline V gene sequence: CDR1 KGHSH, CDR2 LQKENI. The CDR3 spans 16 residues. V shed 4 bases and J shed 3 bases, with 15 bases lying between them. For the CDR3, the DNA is TGTGCCAGCTCACAACCCGGAGGGGTGGACACCGGGGAGCTGTTTTTT. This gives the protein CASSQPGGVDTGELFF.

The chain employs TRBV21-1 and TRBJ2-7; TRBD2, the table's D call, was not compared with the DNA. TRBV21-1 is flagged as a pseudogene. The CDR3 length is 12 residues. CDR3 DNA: TGTGCCAGCAGCAAAGTGAGGGACGAGCAGTACTTC. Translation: CASSKVRDEQYF.

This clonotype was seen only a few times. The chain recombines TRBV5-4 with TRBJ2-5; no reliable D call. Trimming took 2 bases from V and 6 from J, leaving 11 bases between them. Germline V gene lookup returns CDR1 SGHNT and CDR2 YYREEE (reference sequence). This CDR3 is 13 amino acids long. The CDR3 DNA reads TGTGCCAGCAGCTTTCCAACCGGACAGACCCAGTACTTC. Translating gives CASSFPTGQTQYF.

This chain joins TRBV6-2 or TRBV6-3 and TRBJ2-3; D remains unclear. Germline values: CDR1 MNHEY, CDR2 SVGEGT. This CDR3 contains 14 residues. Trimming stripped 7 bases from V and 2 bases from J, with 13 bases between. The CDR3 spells CASTHPGSTDTQYF. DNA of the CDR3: TGTGCCAGCACCCATCCCGGCTCCACAGATACGCAGTATTTT.

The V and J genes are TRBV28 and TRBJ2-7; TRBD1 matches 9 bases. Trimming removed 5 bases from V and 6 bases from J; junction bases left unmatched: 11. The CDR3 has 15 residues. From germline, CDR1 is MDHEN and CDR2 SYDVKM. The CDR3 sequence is CASSPHWTGEGEQYF. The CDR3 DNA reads TGTGCCAGCAGTCCTCACTGGACAGGGGAGGGCGAGCAGTACTTC.

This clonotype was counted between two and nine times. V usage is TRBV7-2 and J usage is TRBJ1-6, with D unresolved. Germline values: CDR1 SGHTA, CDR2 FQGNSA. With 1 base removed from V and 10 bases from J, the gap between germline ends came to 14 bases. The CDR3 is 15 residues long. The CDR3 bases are TGTGCCAGCAGCTTAGACAGTCTTCGGAACTCACCCCTCCACTTT. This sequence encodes CASSLDSLRNSPLHF.